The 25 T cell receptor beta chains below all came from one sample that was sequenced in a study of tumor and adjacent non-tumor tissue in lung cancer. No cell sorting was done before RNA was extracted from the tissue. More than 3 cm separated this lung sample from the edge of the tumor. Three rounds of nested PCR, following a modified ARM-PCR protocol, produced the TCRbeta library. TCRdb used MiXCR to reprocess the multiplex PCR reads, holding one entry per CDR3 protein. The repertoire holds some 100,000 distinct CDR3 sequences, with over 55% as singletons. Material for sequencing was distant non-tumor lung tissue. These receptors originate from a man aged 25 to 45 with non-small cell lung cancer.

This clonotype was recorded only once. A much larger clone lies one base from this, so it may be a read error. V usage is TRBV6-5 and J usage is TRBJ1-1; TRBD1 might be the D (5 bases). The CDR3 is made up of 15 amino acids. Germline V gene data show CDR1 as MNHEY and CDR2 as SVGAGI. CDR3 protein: CTSSYGGAMNTEAFF. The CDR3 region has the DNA TGTACCAGCAGTTATGGGGGAGCGATGAACACTGAAGCTTTCTTT.

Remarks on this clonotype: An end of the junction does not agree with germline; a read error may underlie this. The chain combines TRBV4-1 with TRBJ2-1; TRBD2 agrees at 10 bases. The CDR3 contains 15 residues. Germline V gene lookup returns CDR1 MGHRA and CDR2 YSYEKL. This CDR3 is CVSSRVAGGYNEQFF. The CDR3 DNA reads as TGCGTCAGCAGCCGAGTAGCGGGGGGTTACAATGAGCAGTTCTTC.

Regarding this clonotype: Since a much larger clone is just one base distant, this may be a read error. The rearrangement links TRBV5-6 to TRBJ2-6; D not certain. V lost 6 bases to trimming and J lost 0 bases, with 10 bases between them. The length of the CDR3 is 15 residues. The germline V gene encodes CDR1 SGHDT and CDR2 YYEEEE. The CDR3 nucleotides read TGTGCCAGCACCATGGAGAGCTCTGGGGCCAACGTCCTGACTTTC. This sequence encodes CASTMESSGANVLTF.

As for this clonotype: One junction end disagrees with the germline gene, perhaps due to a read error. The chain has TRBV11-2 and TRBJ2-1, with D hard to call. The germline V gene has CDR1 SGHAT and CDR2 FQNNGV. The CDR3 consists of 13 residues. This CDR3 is CARSLVSANEQFF. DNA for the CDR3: TGTGCCAGGAGCTTAGTATCGGCAAATGAGCAGTTCTTC.

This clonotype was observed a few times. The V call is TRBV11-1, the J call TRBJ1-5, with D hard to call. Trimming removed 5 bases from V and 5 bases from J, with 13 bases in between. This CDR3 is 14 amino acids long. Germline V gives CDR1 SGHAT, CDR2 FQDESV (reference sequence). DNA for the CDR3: TGTGCCAGCAGCCCGACCGAAGGGTATCAGCCCCAGCATTTT. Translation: CASSPTEGYQPQHF.

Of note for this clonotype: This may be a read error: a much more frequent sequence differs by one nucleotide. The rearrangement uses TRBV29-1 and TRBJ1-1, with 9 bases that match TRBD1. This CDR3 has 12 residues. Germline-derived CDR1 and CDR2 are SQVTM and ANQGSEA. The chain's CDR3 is CSVGTGNSEAFF. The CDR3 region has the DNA TGCAGCGTCGGGACAGGGAACAGTGAAGCTTTCTTT. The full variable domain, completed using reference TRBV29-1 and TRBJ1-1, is SAVISQKPSRDICQRGTSLTIQCQVDSQVTMMFWYRQQPGQSLTLIATANQGSEATYESGFVIDKFPISRPNLTFSTLTVSNMSPEDSSIYLCSVGTGNSEAFFGQGTRLTVV.

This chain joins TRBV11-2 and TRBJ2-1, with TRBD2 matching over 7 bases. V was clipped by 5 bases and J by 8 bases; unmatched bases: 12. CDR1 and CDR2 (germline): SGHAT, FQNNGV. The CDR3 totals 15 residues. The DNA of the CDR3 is TGTGCCAGCAGCGTAATCGCAGCGGGGATTGATGAGCAGTTCTTC. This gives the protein CASSVIAAGIDEQFF.

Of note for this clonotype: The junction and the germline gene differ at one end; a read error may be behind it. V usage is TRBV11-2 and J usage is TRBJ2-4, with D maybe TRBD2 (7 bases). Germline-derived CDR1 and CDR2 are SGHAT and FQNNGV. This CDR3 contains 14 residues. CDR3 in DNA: TGTTCCAGCACCTACGGGGGGCGAGGAAACATCCAGTACTTC. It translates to CSSTYGGRGNIQYF. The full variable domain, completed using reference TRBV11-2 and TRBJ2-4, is EAGVAQSPRYKIIEKRQSVAFWCNPISGHATLYWYQQILGQGPKLLIQFQNNGVVDDSQLPKDRFSAERLKGVDSTLKIQPAKLEDSAVYLCSSTYGGRGNIQYFGAGTRLSVL.

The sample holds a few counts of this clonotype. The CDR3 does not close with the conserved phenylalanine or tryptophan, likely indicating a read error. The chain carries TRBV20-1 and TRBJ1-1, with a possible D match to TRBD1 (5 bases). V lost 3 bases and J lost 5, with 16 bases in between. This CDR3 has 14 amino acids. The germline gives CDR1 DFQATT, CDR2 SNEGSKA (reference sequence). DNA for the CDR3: TGCAGTGCTAGTGGGGCGACAGAGCATACTGAAGCTTTCTCT. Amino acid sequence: CSASGATEHTEAFS.

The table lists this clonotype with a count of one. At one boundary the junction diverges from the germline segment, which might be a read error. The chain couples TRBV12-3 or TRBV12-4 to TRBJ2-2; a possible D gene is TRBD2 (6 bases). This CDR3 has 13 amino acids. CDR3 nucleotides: TGTGCCAGCAGTTTACTGATCACCGGGGGGCTGTTTTTT. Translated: CASSLLITGGLFF.

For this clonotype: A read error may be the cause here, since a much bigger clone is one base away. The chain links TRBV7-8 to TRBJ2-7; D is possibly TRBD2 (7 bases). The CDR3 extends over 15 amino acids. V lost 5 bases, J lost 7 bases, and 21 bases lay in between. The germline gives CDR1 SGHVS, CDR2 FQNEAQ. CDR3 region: CASSPGGDGGLEQYF. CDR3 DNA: TGTGCCAGCAGCCCGGGTGGGGACGGGGGGCTGGAGCAGTACTTC.

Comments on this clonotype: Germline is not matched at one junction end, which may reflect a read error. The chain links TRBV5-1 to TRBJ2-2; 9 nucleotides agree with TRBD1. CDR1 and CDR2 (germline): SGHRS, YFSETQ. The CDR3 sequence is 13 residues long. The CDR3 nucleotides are TGCGCCAACAGCCGACAGGGGGCCGGGGAGCTGTTTTTT. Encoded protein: CANSRQGAGELFF.

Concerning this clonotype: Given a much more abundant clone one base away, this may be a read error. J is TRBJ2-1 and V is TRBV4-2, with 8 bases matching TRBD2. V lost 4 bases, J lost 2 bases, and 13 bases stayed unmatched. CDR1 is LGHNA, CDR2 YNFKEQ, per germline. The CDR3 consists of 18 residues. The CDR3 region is CASSPEALAGLTYNEQFF. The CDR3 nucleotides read TGTGCCAGCAGCCCAGAAGCCCTAGCGGGTTTAACCTACAATGAGCAGTTCTTC.

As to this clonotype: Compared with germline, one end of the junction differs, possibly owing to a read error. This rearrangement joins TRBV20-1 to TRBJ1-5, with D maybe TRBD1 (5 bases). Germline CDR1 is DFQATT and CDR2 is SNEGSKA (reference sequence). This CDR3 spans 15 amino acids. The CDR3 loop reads CSATTRGWGNQPQRF. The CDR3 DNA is TGCAGTGCAACGACAAGGGGCTGGGGAAATCAGCCCCAGCGTTTT.

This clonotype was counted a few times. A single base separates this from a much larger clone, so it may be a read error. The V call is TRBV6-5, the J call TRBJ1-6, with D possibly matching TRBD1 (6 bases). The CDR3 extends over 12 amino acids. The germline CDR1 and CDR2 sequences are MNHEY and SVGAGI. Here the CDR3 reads CASKRGNSPIHF. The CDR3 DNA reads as TGTGCCTCAAAAAGGGGGAATTCACCCATCCACTTT.

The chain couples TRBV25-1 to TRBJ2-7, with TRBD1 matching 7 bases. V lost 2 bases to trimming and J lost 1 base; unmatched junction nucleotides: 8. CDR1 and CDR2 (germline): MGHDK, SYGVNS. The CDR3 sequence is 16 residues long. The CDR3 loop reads CASSELDRAGSYEQYF. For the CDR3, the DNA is TGTGCCAGCAGTGAACTCGACAGGGCTGGGTCCTACGAGCAGTACTTC.

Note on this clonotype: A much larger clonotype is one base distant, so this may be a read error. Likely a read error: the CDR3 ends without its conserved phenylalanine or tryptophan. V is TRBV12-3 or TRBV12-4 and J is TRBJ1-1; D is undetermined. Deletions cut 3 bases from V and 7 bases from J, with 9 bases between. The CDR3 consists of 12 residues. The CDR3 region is CASSFFGREAFS. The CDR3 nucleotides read TGTGCCAGCAGTTTTTTCGGCCGTGAAGCTTTCTCT.

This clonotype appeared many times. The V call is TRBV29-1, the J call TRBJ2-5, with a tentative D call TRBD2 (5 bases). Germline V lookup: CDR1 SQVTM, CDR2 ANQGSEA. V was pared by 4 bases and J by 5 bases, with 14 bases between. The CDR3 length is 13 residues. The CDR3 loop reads CSVALSKRETQYF. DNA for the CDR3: TGCAGCGTTGCTTTGTCGAAGCGGGAGACCCAGTACTTC.

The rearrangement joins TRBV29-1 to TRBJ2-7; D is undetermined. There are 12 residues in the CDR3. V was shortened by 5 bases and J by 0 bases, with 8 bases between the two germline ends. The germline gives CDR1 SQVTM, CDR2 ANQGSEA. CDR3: CSVHNGSYEQYF. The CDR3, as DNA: TGCAGCGTTCACAATGGCTCCTACGAGCAGTACTTC.

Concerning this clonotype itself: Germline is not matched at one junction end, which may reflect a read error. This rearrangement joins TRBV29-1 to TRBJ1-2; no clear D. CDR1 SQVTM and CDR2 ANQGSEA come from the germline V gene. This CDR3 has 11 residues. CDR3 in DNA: TGTAGCGTGGAGCAGGTGTATGACTACACCTTC. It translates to CSVEQVYDYTF. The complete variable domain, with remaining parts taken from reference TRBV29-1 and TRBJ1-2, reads SAVISQKPSRDICQRGTSLTIQCQVDSQVTMMFWYRQQPGQSLTLIATANQGSEATYESGFVIDKFPISRPNLTFSTLTVSNMSPEDSSIYLCSVEQVYDYTFGSGTRLTVV.

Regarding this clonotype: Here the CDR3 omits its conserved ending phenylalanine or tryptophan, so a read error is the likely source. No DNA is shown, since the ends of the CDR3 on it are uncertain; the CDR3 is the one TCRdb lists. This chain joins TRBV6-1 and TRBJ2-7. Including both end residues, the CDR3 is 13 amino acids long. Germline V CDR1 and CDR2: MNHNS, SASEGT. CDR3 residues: CASSDGQAYEQYI.

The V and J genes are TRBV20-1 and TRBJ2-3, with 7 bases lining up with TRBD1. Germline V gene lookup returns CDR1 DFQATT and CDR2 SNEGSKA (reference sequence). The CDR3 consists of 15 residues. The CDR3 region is CSAGTGTDNTDTQYF. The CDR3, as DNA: TGCAGCGCTGGAACCGGGACAGATAACACAGATACGCAGTATTTT.

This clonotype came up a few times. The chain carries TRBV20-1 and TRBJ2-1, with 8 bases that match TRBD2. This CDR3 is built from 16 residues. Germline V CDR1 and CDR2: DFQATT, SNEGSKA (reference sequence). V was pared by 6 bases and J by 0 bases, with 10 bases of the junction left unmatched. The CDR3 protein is CSALTSGSYSYNEQFF. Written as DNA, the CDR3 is TGCAGTGCCCTCACTAGCGGCTCCTACTCCTACAATGAGCAGTTCTTC.

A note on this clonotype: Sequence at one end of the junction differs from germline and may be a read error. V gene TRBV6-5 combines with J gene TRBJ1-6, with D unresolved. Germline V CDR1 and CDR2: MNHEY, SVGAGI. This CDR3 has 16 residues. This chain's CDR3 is CDSSYASSGNNSPFHF. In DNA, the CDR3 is TGTGACAGCAGTTACGCCTCTTCCGGGAATAATTCACCATTCCACTTT.

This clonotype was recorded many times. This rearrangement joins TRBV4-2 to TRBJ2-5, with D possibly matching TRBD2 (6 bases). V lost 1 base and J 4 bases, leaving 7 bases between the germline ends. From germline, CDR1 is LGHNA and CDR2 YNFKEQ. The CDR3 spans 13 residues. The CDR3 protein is CASSQGGGETQYF. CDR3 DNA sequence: TGTGCCAGCAGCCAAGGGGGAGGAGAGACCCAGTACTTC.